This T cell receptor (beta chain) was recovered during a study of glioma-infiltrating T cells. Using RNA template, CDR3s of TCR alpha and beta were amplified with iRepertoire arm-PCR. For one-step reverse transcription and amplification, about 90-450 ng of tissue mRNA or PBMC total RNA was used. Using its own MiXCR run on the multiplex PCR reads, TCRdb lists one record per CDR3 protein. The table lists 150,000 or so distinct CDR3 sequences, about 39% of them singletons. V was clipped by 4 bases and J by 1 base, with 8 bases between them. The CDR3 covers 14 residues. From germline, CDR1 is KGHSH and CDR2 LQKENI. Study-wide points: Tissue and blood shared very few CDR3 sequences. Above-expected tissue-blood divergence occurred in all gliomas, most in low-grade ones.

The table lists this clonotype with a few counts. What it binds is unknown. The clonotype originates from a human donor with low-grade glioma or glioblastoma, undergoing nonglioma brain surgery, or in good health (not recorded which). The chain employs TRBV18 and TRBJ2-4; weak D call: TRBD2 (5 bases). The sequencing input was glioma tissue, nonneoplastic brain tissue, or PBMCs (not recorded which). CDR3 coding DNA: TGTGCCAGCTCACGGGAGAGGGCCAAAAACATTCAGTACTTC. Residues: CASSRERAKNIQYF.